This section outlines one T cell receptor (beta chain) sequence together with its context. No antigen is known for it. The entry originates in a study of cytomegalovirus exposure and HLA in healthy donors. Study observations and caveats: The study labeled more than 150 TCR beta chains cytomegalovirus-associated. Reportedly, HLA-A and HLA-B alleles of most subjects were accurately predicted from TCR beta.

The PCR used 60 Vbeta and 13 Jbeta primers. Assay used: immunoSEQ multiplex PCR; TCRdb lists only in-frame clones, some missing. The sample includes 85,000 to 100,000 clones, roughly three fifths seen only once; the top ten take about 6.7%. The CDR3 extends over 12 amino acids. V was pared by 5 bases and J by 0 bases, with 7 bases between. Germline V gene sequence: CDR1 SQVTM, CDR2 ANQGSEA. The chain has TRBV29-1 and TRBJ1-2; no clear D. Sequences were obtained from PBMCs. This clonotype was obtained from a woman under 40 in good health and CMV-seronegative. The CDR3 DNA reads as TGCAGCGTTCTAACTTCTAACTATGGCTACACCTTC. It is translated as CSVLTSNYGYTF. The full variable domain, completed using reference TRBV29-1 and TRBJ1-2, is SAVISQKPSRDICQRGTSLTIQCQVDSQVTMMFWYRQQPGQSLTLIATANQGSEATYESGFVIDKFPISRPNLTFSTLTVSNMSPEDSSIYLCSVLTSNYGYTFGSGTRLTVV.